A single sample is the source of the 29 T cell receptor beta chains below, sequenced in a study of blood T cells in healthy people across ages. Using a J-beta primer mix together with a sample-barcoded 5' primer, a second PCR was run for about 7 to 12 cycles. TCRdb redid the calling of the 5' RACE reads with MiXCR, one entry per CDR3 protein. The sample carries 800,000 to 950,000 distinct CDR3 sequences, 25% to 35% recorded once. In addition, the sample was reused for a study of T cells of mothers and their children.

The specimen sequenced was blood. Receptors were obtained from a woman aged 40-49 years in good health.

This clonotype was detected ten times or more. The rearrangement links TRBV4-1 to TRBJ1-2; 7 nucleotides match TRBD1. Trimming at V came to 0 bases and at J to 8 bases, leaving 9 bases not matched to a gene. In germline, CDR1 is MGHRA, CDR2 YSYEKL. This CDR3 has 15 residues. CDR3 in amino acids: CASSQESTGAGGYTF. CDR3 sequence (DNA): TGCGCCAGCAGCCAAGAGAGCACAGGGGCTGGGGGCTACACCTTC.

The genes are TRBV18 and TRBJ2-5; D remains ambiguous. The germline V gene encodes CDR1 KGHSH and CDR2 LQKENI. V lost 0 bases, J lost 5 bases, and 10 bases lay in between. The CDR3 runs 14 residues. CDR3 sequence reads: CASSPPRAWETQYF. CDR3 in DNA: TGTGCCAGCTCACCACCAAGGGCCTGGGAGACCCAGTACTTC.

This clonotype came up many times. DNA of the CDR3: TGCGCCAGCAGCTTGGGCGGGGGCGAGGAGCAGTTCTTC. Translating it yields CASSLGGGEEQFF. V usage is TRBV5-1 and J usage is TRBJ2-1; D might be TRBD2 (7 bases). The germline V gene encodes CDR1 SGHRS and CDR2 YFSETQ. The CDR3 has 13 amino acids. V lost 0 bases, J lost 10 bases, and 11 bases lay in between. Complete variable domain (other parts from reference TRBV5-1 and TRBJ2-1): KAGVTQTPRYLIKTRGQQVTLSCSPISGHRSVSWYQQTPGQGLQFLFEYFSETQRNKGNFPGRFSGRQFSNSRSEMNVSTLELGDSALYLCASSLGGGEEQFFGPGTRLTVL.

The chain uses TRBV4-2 and TRBJ1-1; D is possibly TRBD1 (5 bases). Trimming cost V 1 base and J 1 base, with 16 bases left between them. CDR3 length: 17 residues. Germline CDR1 is LGHNA and CDR2 is YNFKEQ. Here the CDR3 DNA reads TGTGCCAGCAGCCAAGGTGGGGGGGTTGATTGGAACACTGAAGCTTTCTTT. Residues: CASSQGGGVDWNTEAFF.

For this clonotype: A much more abundant neighbour one base away suggests this may be a read error. The chain joins TRBV20-1 to TRBJ2-1, with 8 bases that match TRBD2. TRBJ2-7 matches the DNA end more closely, so the J call is doubtful. The CDR3 is 15 amino acids. The germline V gene has CDR1 DFQATT and CDR2 SNEGSKA (reference sequence). As DNA, the CDR3 is TGCAGTGCTACTTCAAGCGGGGGTCCCTACAATGAGCAGTACTTC. Its protein is CSATSSGGPYNEQYF.

This rearrangement joins TRBV5-1 to TRBJ2-7; 11 bases fit TRBD1. Germline V CDR1 and CDR2: SGHRS, YFSETQ. The CDR3 is 15 amino acids. Trimming at V came to 5 bases and at J to 4 bases, leaving 8 bases not matched to a gene. The CDR3 sequence: CASRWGTGGNYEQYF. The CDR3 DNA sequence: TGCGCCAGCAGATGGGGGACAGGGGGGAATTACGAGCAGTACTTC.

This clonotype came up many times. The rearrangement links TRBV5-1 to TRBJ2-1; possible D gene TRBD1, 5 bases. V was pared by 0 bases and J by 0 bases, with 10 bases between. Germline CDR1 is SGHRS and CDR2 is YFSETQ. The CDR3 is 16 residues long. The CDR3 loop is CASSLVGQGSYNEQFF. CDR3 nucleotide sequence: TGCGCCAGCAGCTTGGTCGGGCAGGGCTCCTACAATGAGCAGTTCTTC.

The chain uses TRBV7-2 and TRBJ2-3; D is possibly TRBD1 or TRBD2 (5 bases each). V lost 5 bases and J 12 bases, leaving 15 bases between the germline ends. Germline CDR1 reads SGHTA; CDR2 reads FQGNSA. The CDR3 is 12 amino acids. Here the CDR3 reads CASSPRGRNQYF. The CDR3 DNA follows: TGTGCCAGCAGCCCGAGGGGAAGAAACCAGTATTTT.

The chain employs TRBV7-8 and TRBJ1-4, with 11 bases aligning to TRBD1. CDR1 is SGHVS and CDR2 is FQNEAQ in the germline V gene. The CDR3 sequence is 15 residues long. V shed 3 bases and J 7 bases; nucleotides not matched to a gene: 4. In DNA, the CDR3 is TGTGCCAGCAGCTTCTATGGGACAGGGGGTGAAAAACTGTTTTTT. Residues: CASSFYGTGGEKLFF.

This clonotype was picked up a small number of times. CDR3 DNA: TGTGCCAGCAGTGTAGGACAGGGATATTCCTACACCTTC. As protein: CASSVGQGYSYTF. The chain links TRBV28 to TRBJ1-2, with TRBD1 matching 8 bases. The germline V gene encodes CDR1 MDHEN and CDR2 SYDVKM. V gave up 5 bases and J gave up 10 bases; unmatched junction bases: 9. The CDR3 is 13 amino acids.

This clonotype was seen a few times. J is TRBJ1-1 and V is TRBV20-1; the D gene is possibly TRBD1 (6 bases). Per the germline V gene, CDR1 is DFQATT and CDR2 is SNEGSKA (reference sequence). The V end lost 8 bases, the J end lost 1 base, and 8 bases lay between the germline ends. The CDR3 has 11 residues. CDR3 residues: CSIQGNTEAFF. DNA of the CDR3: TGCAGTATACAGGGGAACACTGAAGCTTTCTTT.

This clonotype was seen many times. CDR3: CSVGQTNTDTQYF. The DNA for the CDR3 is TGCAGCGTTGGACAGACCAACACAGATACGCAGTATTTT. The V and J genes are TRBV29-1 and TRBJ2-3; the D gene is possibly TRBD1 (5 bases). V dropped 4 bases and J dropped 2 bases, with 10 bases sitting between them. This CDR3 is built from 13 residues. CDR1 and CDR2 (germline): SQVTM, ANQGSEA.

The chain has TRBV20-1 and TRBJ2-7, with D tentatively TRBD1 or TRBD2 (5 bases each). The germline gives CDR1 DFQATT, CDR2 SNEGSKA (reference sequence). Trimming took 6 bases from V and 7 from J, leaving 13 bases between them. This CDR3 has 11 residues. This CDR3 reads CSAGRDEEQYF. For the CDR3, the DNA is TGCAGTGCGGGCAGGGACGAGGAGCAGTACTTC.

The V call is TRBV20-1, the J call TRBJ1-2, with D unclear. Trimming took off 0 bases at V and 12 bases at J, with 11 bases between the two ends. CDR3 length: 11 residues. Germline V gives CDR1 DFQATT, CDR2 SNEGSKA (reference sequence). The CDR3 nucleotides read TGCAGTGCTAGAGATTTTGGACGGGACACCTTC. Protein: CSARDFGRDTF.

The chain has TRBV28 and TRBJ1-2; 9 nucleotides line up with TRBD1. The CDR3 is 14 residues long. The germline V gene has CDR1 MDHEN and CDR2 SYDVKM. V shed 5 bases, J shed 8 bases, and the junction held 9 bases outside the gene matches. CDR3 DNA sequence: TGTGCCAGCAGTCCTGCCGGGACAGGGTACGGCTACACCTTC. Its protein is CASSPAGTGYGYTF.

This chain joins TRBV7-6 and TRBJ2-1; D not resolved. The CDR3 runs 14 residues. Trimming stripped 0 bases from V and 13 bases from J, with 16 bases between. Germline CDR1 SGHVS, CDR2 FNYEAQ. CDR3 bases: TGTGCCAGCAGCTTAGCAAGTGGTGGAGAGACCCAGTTCTTC. Its translation: CASSLASGGETQFF.

As to this clonotype: Just one base apart from a much larger clone, this may be a read error. This rearrangement joins TRBV29-1 to TRBJ2-7, with TRBD1 identical over 10 bases. The CDR3 has 18 residues. The trim removed 7 bases at V and 1 base at J, leaving 19 bases unmatched. The germline CDR1 and CDR2 sequences are SQVTM and ANQGSEA. CDR3: CSEGVGTGVSKGSYEQYF. The CDR3 DNA sequence: TGCAGCGAGGGTGTCGGGACAGGGGTATCAAAGGGTTCCTACGAGCAGTACTTC.

This clonotype was found many times. The chain combines TRBV9 with TRBJ2-6, with 9 bases lining up with TRBD1. The CDR3 runs to 17 residues. After removal of 6 bases from V and 3 bases from J, the junction contained 10 bases not matched to a gene. Germline CDR1 and CDR2: SGDLS and YYNGEE. The CDR3 spells CASNPRTGAFGANVLTF. The CDR3 DNA reads TGTGCCAGCAACCCCCGGACAGGGGCTTTTGGGGCCAACGTCCTGACTTTC.

This chain connects TRBV12-3 or TRBV12-4 to TRBJ2-2, with a weak D call TRBD1 (6 bases). V lost 5 bases to trimming and J lost 5 bases, with 15 bases between them. This CDR3 comprises 15 residues. CDR3 loop: CASSLWSTGTGELFF. The CDR3 DNA sequence: TGTGCCAGCAGTCTCTGGTCCACAGGGACCGGGGAGCTGTTTTTT.

Only a few counts were recorded for this clonotype. This chain uses TRBV19 with TRBJ2-3; 8 positions match TRBD2. Germline V gives CDR1 LNHDA, CDR2 SQIVND (reference sequence). Trimming took 3 bases from V and 5 from J; bases not matched to a gene: 13. This CDR3 has 17 amino acids. CDR3 bases: TGTGCCAGTAGTATTTCTCCTACCAGCGGGGGCAAAGATACGCAGTATTTT. As protein: CASSISPTSGGKDTQYF.

This clonotype has just a few counts. The chain recombines TRBV28 with TRBJ2-7, with 7 bases matching TRBD2. Per the germline V gene, CDR1 is MDHEN and CDR2 is SYDVKM. This CDR3 has 13 residues. Unmatched junction bases numbered 4, after V lost 6 bases and J lost 2 bases. Here the CDR3 reads CASRSRGAYEQYF. The CDR3 coding sequence is TGTGCCAGCAGATCCCGGGGGGCCTACGAGCAGTACTTC.

This chain joins TRBV6-4 and TRBJ2-1, with 9 nucleotides matching TRBD2. From germline, CDR1 is MRHNA and CDR2 SNTAGT. This CDR3 spans 15 amino acids. After removal of 2 bases from V and 5 bases from J, the junction contained 4 bases not matched to a gene. The CDR3 here is CASSDGLAGDNEQFF. CDR3 nucleotide sequence: TGTGCCAGCAGTGACGGGTTAGCGGGGGACAATGAGCAGTTCTTC.

This clonotype was picked up a small number of times. The chain uses TRBV11-2 and TRBJ1-2; weak D call: TRBD1 (6 bases). Germline V gene lookup returns CDR1 SGHAT and CDR2 FQNNGV. CDR3 length: 13 amino acids. The germline V and J ends were trimmed by 5 bases and 7 bases, with 14 bases remaining between them. In DNA form, the CDR3 reads TGTGCCAGCAGCACGGGACCGACAGGTGGCTACACCTTC. Translated: CASSTGPTGGYTF.

This clonotype has more than one count but fewer than ten. The chain combines TRBV12-3 or TRBV12-4 with TRBJ1-2; D is possibly TRBD1 (6 bases). Trimming pared 6 bases from V and 7 bases from J, leaving 12 bases between. The CDR3 has 12 amino acids. The CDR3 nucleotides read TGTGCCAGCAGATCGGGGGGCGGTGGCTACACCTTC. Translation: CASRSGGGGYTF.

This clonotype counts as medium-sized (0.01 to 0.1%). This chain joins TRBV6-4 and TRBJ2-3, with 11 positions matching TRBD2. This CDR3 contains 16 residues. Germline assignment: CDR1 MRHNA and CDR2 SNTAGT. The ends lost 0 bases at V and 6 bases at J; junction bases unmatched: 5. CDR3 DNA: TGTGCCAGCAGTGACTCGGCTAGCGGGGGGTCTGATACGCAGTATTTT. Encoded protein: CASSDSASGGSDTQYF.

This chain links TRBV20-1 with TRBJ2-3; TRBD2 matches at 11 bases. V trimming: 6 bases; J trimming: 2 bases; junction bases outside the gene matches: 10. Germline loops: CDR1 DFQATT, CDR2 SNEGSKA (reference sequence). The CDR3 has 16 amino acids. This CDR3 reads CSARASGGFDTDTQYF. Written as DNA, the CDR3 is TGCAGTGCGAGGGCTAGCGGGGGGTTCGACACAGATACGCAGTATTTT.

The V call is TRBV27, the J call TRBJ2-7; maybe TRBD1 (5 bases). Germline CDR1 MNHEY, CDR2 SMNVEV (reference sequence). The CDR3 has 15 amino acids. V was clipped by 3 bases and J by 3 bases, with 15 bases between them. CDR3 protein: CASSLGPGGIYEQYF. CDR3 in DNA: TGTGCCAGCAGTTTGGGGCCCGGCGGAATCTACGAGCAGTACTTC.

This chain links TRBV29-1 with TRBJ2-2; 8 positions agree with TRBD1. The V segment lost 1 base and the J segment 7 bases; nucleotides outside the gene matches: 2. Germline-derived CDR1 and CDR2 are SQVTM and ANQGSEA. The CDR3 has 13 amino acids. For the CDR3, the DNA is TGCAGCGTTGAAGCAGGGGGCATCGGGGAGCTGTTTTTT. It yields the protein CSVEAGGIGELFF.

The V gene is TRBV10-3, the J gene TRBJ1-2; TRBD1 is a possible D gene (6 bases). Trimming removed 6 bases from V and 2 bases from J, with 13 bases in between. There are 14 residues in the CDR3. Germline CDR1 reads ENHRY; CDR2 reads SYGVKD. The CDR3 DNA sequence: TGTGCCATCAGGGACAGTCTCACGAACTATGGCTACACCTTC. It translates to CAIRDSLTNYGYTF.